Following are 25 T cell receptor beta chains from one sample sequenced in a study of control samples from healthy donors and cancer patients. The data were produced by immunoSEQ multiplex PCR, yet TCRdb's version contains in-frame clones alone and is incomplete. The repertoire has about 410,000 clones, over 75% of them found once; the top ten carry around 6.4%. The sample consisted of PBMCs. The receptors come from a man in his forties with head and neck cancer.

This clone has only one observation. V gene TRBV21-1 combines with J gene TRBJ1-1; TRBD1 is the table's D call and was not checked against the DNA. TRBV21-1 is an annotated pseudogene. The CDR3 runs 19 residues. The DNA for the CDR3 is TGTGCCAGCAGCCCGGTACAGGGGCTGTGGTTGGACTCGAACACTGAAGCTTTCTTT. Protein sequence: CASSPVQGLWLDSNTEAFF.

This chain uses TRBV4-3 with TRBJ1-5; D remains unclear. V was clipped by 0 bases and J by 3 bases, with 12 bases between them. Germline V lookup: CDR1 LGHNA, CDR2 YSLEER. The CDR3 runs 16 residues. CDR3 loop: CASSQDSRLINQPQHF. The CDR3 nucleotides read TGCGCCAGCAGCCAAGACTCGAGGCTCATCAATCAGCCCCAGCATTTT.

Worth noting for this clone: Its ends do not fully match the called genes, so a read error is possible. The chain employs TRBV19 and TRBJ2-5; tentatively, D is TRBD1 (5 bases). This CDR3 contains 15 residues. CDR1 is LNHDA, CDR2 SQIVND, per germline (reference sequence). Here the CDR3 DNA reads TGTGCCAGTAATATAGGGGTAGCAGGAACAGAGACCCAGTACTTC. It is translated as CASNIGVAGTETQYF.

V gene TRBV7-8 combines with J gene TRBJ1-2, with TRBD1 matching over 7 bases. This CDR3 spans 13 amino acids. Germline CDR1 reads SGHVS; CDR2 reads FQNEAQ. V trimming: 5 bases; J trimming: 4 bases; junction bases outside the gene matches: 4. Here the CDR3 reads CASSPGQTYGYTF. As DNA, the CDR3 is TGTGCCAGCAGCCCGGGACAGACCTATGGCTACACCTTC. Full variable domain (rest looked up from reference TRBV7-8 and TRBJ1-2): GAGVSQSPRYKVAKRGQDVALRCDPISGHVSLFWYQQALGQGPEFLTYFQNEAQLDKSGLPSDRFFAERPEGSVSTLKIQRTQQEDSAVYLCASSPGQTYGYTFGSGTRLTVV.

J is TRBJ1-6 and V is TRBV11-2, with D possibly being TRBD1 (5 bases). V was shortened by 4 bases and J by 6 bases, with 16 bases between the two germline ends. Per the germline V gene, CDR1 is SGHAT and CDR2 is FQNNGV. This CDR3 spans 16 amino acids. This chain's CDR3 is CASSWDPGRLNSPLHF. CDR3 nucleotides: TGTGCCAGCAGCTGGGACCCGGGACGGCTTAATTCACCCCTCCACTTT. The whole variable domain, remainder taken from reference TRBV11-2 and TRBJ1-6, is EAGVAQSPRYKIIEKRQSVAFWCNPISGHATLYWYQQILGQGPKLLIQFQNNGVVDDSQLPKDRFSAERLKGVDSTLKIQPAKLEDSAVYLCASSWDPGRLNSPLHFGNGTRLTVT.

This clone was found once. V usage is TRBV28 and J usage is TRBJ1-5; TRBD1 agrees at 9 bases. J gave up 12 bases and V 2 bases, and 2 bases lay outside the gene matches. The CDR3 totals 12 residues. Germline assignment: CDR1 MDHEN and CDR2 SYDVKM. DNA for the CDR3: TGTGCCAGCAGTTTAAGGACAGGGGTCCAGCATTTT. Amino acids: CASSLRTGVQHF.

The gene calls are TRBV6-5 and TRBJ2-5, with 8 bases matching TRBD1. Losses at the gene ends were 0 bases for V and 5 bases for J; bases not matched to a gene: 8. CDR1 and CDR2 from the germline V gene are MNHEY and SVGAGI. CDR3 length: 16 amino acids. This CDR3 reads CASSYSGRGRLETQYF. Here the CDR3 DNA reads TGTGCCAGCAGTTACTCGGGCAGGGGGCGCTTGGAGACCCAGTACTTC.

Worth noting for this clone: Other DNA variants within this sample encode the same CDR3. V is TRBV20-1 and J is TRBJ1-2; D is unclear. This CDR3 contains 10 residues. Germline V lookup: CDR1 DFQATT, CDR2 SNEGSKA (reference sequence). Trimming took off 3 bases at V and 7 bases at J, with 6 bases between the two ends. This chain's CDR3 is CSAREGGYTF. In nucleotides, the CDR3 is TGCAGTGCTAGGGAGGGTGGCTACACCTTC.

This clone was seen a few times. The CDR3, as DNA: TGTGCCAGCAGCGTAGGAGGGGAGAACACTGAAGCTTTCTTT. Its translation: CASSVGGENTEAFF. The chain carries TRBV9 and TRBJ1-1, with a possible D match to TRBD1 (5 bases). The V gene's germline CDR1 is SGDLS and CDR2 YYNGEE. This CDR3 spans 14 amino acids. V was cut by 0 bases and J by 1 base, with 7 bases left in between.

The chain couples TRBV4-3 to TRBJ1-1; D remains ambiguous. Germline CDR1 and CDR2: LGHNA and YSLEER. Trimming left V 0 bases short and J 3 bases short, with 14 bases between. The CDR3 runs to 16 residues. This chain's CDR3 is CASSQDRRGDYTEAFF. The CDR3 DNA sequence: TGCGCCAGCAGCCAAGATCGACGGGGTGATTACACTGAAGCTTTCTTT.

This chain joins TRBV10-3 and TRBJ2-2; TRBD1 agrees at 7 bases. With 7 bases clipped from V and 3 bases from J, the junction kept 14 bases outside the gene matches. The CDR3 consists of 17 residues. CDR1 is ENHRY, CDR2 SYGVKD, per germline. The CDR3 DNA follows: TGTGCCATCACCCGGACAGGCCGTATGCGGGACACCGGGGAGCTGTTTTTT. As protein: CAITRTGRMRDTGELFF.

This clone was picked up one time. The rearrangement links TRBV6-6 to TRBJ2-3, with TRBD2 matching over 14 bases. Losses at the gene ends were 4 bases for V and 4 bases for J; bases not matched to a gene: 4. CDR3 size: 16 residues. CDR1 and CDR2 from the germline V gene are MNHNY and SVGAGI (reference sequence). CDR3 nucleotides: TGTGCCAGCAGTTCGGGACTAGCGGGAGCCCCAGATACGCAGTATTTT. Encoded protein: CASSSGLAGAPDTQYF.

The chain is built from TRBV4-3 and TRBJ2-5, with 8 bases lining up with TRBD1. This CDR3 region has 15 residues. After removal of 6 bases from V and 1 base from J, the junction contained 7 bases not matched to a gene. CDR1 is LGHNA and CDR2 is YSLEER in the germline V gene. CDR3 amino acids: CASSQLGQGQETQYF. The CDR3 bases are TGCGCCAGCAGTCAGCTCGGACAGGGCCAAGAGACCCAGTACTTC.

This chain connects TRBV6-5 to TRBJ2-7, with D tentatively TRBD1 (6 bases). CDR3 length: 13 residues. From germline, CDR1 is MNHEY and CDR2 SVGAGI. V was cut by 10 bases and J by 3 bases, with 16 bases left in between. This CDR3 reads CAILRDKSYEQYF. The CDR3 nucleotides are TGTGCCATCCTCCGGGACAAGAGCTACGAGCAGTACTTC.

The chain couples TRBV6-4 to TRBJ2-7; 9 bases agree with TRBD1. The CDR3 covers 13 residues. With 4 bases clipped from V and 5 bases from J, the junction kept 3 bases outside the gene matches. Germline-derived CDR1 and CDR2 are MRHNA and SNTAGT. The CDR3 DNA is TGTGCCAGCAGTGTACGGACAGGGGACGAGCAGTACTTC. Residues: CASSVRTGDEQYF.

The chain recombines TRBV6-6 with TRBJ1-5, with D unresolved. CDR3 length: 13 residues. The V gene lost 2 bases and the J gene lost 1 base, with 3 bases spanning the gap. The germline V gene has CDR1 MNHNY and CDR2 SVGAGI (reference sequence). The chain's CDR3 is CASSYDSNQPQHF. The DNA for the CDR3 is TGTGCCAGCAGTTACGACAGCAATCAGCCCCAGCATTTT.

The chain recombines TRBV5-6 with TRBJ1-1; D uncertain. The CDR3 is 17 residues long. Between the trimmed V and J ends, which lost 1 base and 5 bases, there was a span of 21 bases. The V gene's germline CDR1 is SGHDT and CDR2 YYEEEE. The CDR3 region has the DNA TGTGCCAGCAGCTTGATTGTAACTTGGGAGGGAGGGACTGAAGCTTTCTTT. Encoded protein: CASSLIVTWEGGTEAFF. The variable domain in full, with the rest retrieved from reference TRBV5-6 and TRBJ1-1, is DAGVTQSPTHLIKTRGQQVTLRCSPKSGHDTVSWYQQALGQGPQFIFQYYEEEERQRGNFPDRFSGHQFPNYSSELNVNALLLGDSALYLCASSLIVTWEGGTEAFFGQGTRLTVV.

This clone showed up just a few times. Additional DNA sequences in this sample encode the identical CDR3. V gene TRBV11-2 combines with J gene TRBJ1-2; D is undetermined. Trimming took 0 bases from V and 1 from J, leaving 3 bases between them. CDR1 is SGHAT, CDR2 FQNNGV, per germline. This CDR3 is 13 amino acids long. DNA of the CDR3: TGTGCCAGCAGCTTAGACAGTAACTATGGCTACACCTTC. It is translated as CASSLDSNYGYTF.

V usage is TRBV5-1 and J usage is TRBJ1-1; D is possibly TRBD1 (5 bases). The CDR3 runs 15 residues. Trimming left V 5 bases short and J 1 base short, with 15 bases between. Germline V gene lookup returns CDR1 SGHRS and CDR2 YFSETQ. In DNA form, the CDR3 reads TGCGCCAGCAGACGTACTCTGACAGAGAACACTGAAGCTTTCTTT. Amino acid sequence: CASRRTLTENTEAFF. The full variable domain, completed using reference TRBV5-1 and TRBJ1-1, is KAGVTQTPRYLIKTRGQQVTLSCSPISGHRSVSWYQQTPGQGLQFLFEYFSETQRNKGNFPGRFSGRQFSNSRSEMNVSTLELGDSALYLCASRRTLTENTEAFFGQGTRLTVV.

This clone occurred a few times. The V call is TRBV4-2, the J call TRBJ2-5, with 8 positions matching TRBD2. In germline, CDR1 is LGHNA, CDR2 YNFKEQ. The length of the CDR3 is 16 residues. V shed 3 bases and J 1 base; nucleotides not matched to a gene: 7. The CDR3 bases are TGTGCCAGCAGCCACGGAGGCGGGGGGAGCCAAGAGACCCAGTACTTC. Translation: CASSHGGGGSQETQYF.

This chain connects TRBV3-1 (or the pseudogene TRBV3-2) to TRBJ1-2, with D perhaps matching TRBD1 (6 bases). The V gene lost 4 bases and the J gene lost 6 bases, with 18 bases spanning the gap. The CDR3 loop spans 15 amino acids. The germline V gene encodes CDR1 LGHDT and CDR2 YNNKEL (reference sequence). In DNA form, the CDR3 reads TGTGCCAGCAGCCGGGGCGGGACACGGCAAGATGGCTACACCTTC. Translation: CASSRGGTRQDGYTF.

The chain uses TRBV5-5 and TRBJ1-5; TRBD1 matches at 10 bases. Germline CDR1 and CDR2: SGHKS and YYEKEE (reference sequence). After removal of 4 bases from V and 3 bases from J, the junction contained 7 bases not matched to a gene. The CDR3 length is 16 residues. CDR3: CASSRGTGDFNQPQHF. The DNA of the CDR3 is TGTGCCAGCAGCCGCGGGACAGGGGATTTCAATCAGCCCCAGCATTTT.

The V gene is TRBV18, the J gene TRBJ1-4; 7 bases agree with TRBD1. CDR3 length equals 15 residues. The trim removed 2 bases at V and 5 bases at J, leaving 5 bases unmatched. Germline V gene sequence: CDR1 KGHSH, CDR2 LQKENI. DNA of the CDR3: TGTGCCAGCTCACCATTGGGACAGAGGAATGAAAAACTGTTTTTT. Encoded protein: CASSPLGQRNEKLFF.

The V call is TRBV6-4, the J call TRBJ2-2; D not certain. This CDR3 spans 14 amino acids. V lost 4 bases to trimming and J lost 2 bases, with 8 bases between them. Germline-derived CDR1 and CDR2 are MRHNA and SNTAGT. As DNA, the CDR3 is TGTGCCAGCAGTGGTCAGGCAAACACCGGGGAGCTGTTTTTT. This translates into CASSGQANTGELFF.

The rearrangement uses TRBV10-2 and TRBJ1-2; 7 positions match TRBD1. CDR3 length: 14 amino acids. With 6 bases clipped from V and 3 bases from J, the junction kept 7 bases outside the gene matches. Germline V lookup: CDR1 WSHSY, CDR2 SAAADI. This CDR3 is CASSGQGVDYGYTF. The CDR3 DNA reads as TGCGCCAGCAGCGGGCAGGGGGTAGACTATGGCTACACCTTC.